What follows are 25 T cell receptor beta chains derived from one specimen sequenced in a study of blood T cell repertoires in COVID-19 (dated by TCRdb to the early 2020s). The library was built by means of the immunoSEQ multiplex PCR assay. TCRdb obtained this table from immuneACCESS and retained in-frame rearrangements with V and J assigned. These tables miss some clones; where compared with another copy, unresolved V genes account for less than half of the shortfall, and the remainder is unexplained. The sample profile shows approximately 180,000 clones; 80% to 90% of them were found once. The ten largest clones capture under 3.5% of the sample. The source material was peripheral blood. The origin of the receptors is a man aged 60 to 69 with acute or convalescent COVID-19.

The chain links TRBV6-5 to TRBJ2-1; D ambiguous. CDR1 MNHEY and CDR2 SVGAGI come from the germline V gene. V dropped 5 bases and J dropped 6 bases, with 8 bases sitting between them. The CDR3 totals 12 residues. This chain's CDR3 is CASSRASNEQFF. For the CDR3, the DNA is TGTGCCAGCAGTAGAGCTAGCAATGAGCAGTTCTTC.

The J gene is TRBJ2-2, the V gene TRBV5-6; the D is unclear. There are 14 residues in the CDR3. Germline assignment: CDR1 SGHDT and CDR2 YYEEEE. V gave up 4 bases and J gave up 3 bases, with 10 bases separating them. The CDR3 here is CASSLRGDTGELFF. In DNA, the CDR3 is TGTGCCAGCAGCCTTAGAGGTGACACCGGGGAGCTGTTTTTT.

The rearrangement joins TRBV27 to TRBJ2-6, with 7 nucleotides matching TRBD1. CDR3 length: 17 residues. The ends lost 7 bases at V and 3 bases at J; junction bases unmatched: 12. Germline V gene lookup returns CDR1 MNHEY and CDR2 SMNVEV (reference sequence). The CDR3 bases are TGTGCCAGCACCTTGCGACAGGGAGATAGTGGGGCCAACGTCCTGACTTTC. This codes for CASTLRQGDSGANVLTF.

V is TRBV5-1 and J is TRBJ2-1, with 8 nucleotides matching TRBD2. The ends lost 4 bases at V and 2 bases at J; junction bases unmatched: 5. Germline CDR1 reads SGHRS; CDR2 reads YFSETQ. The CDR3 spans 15 residues. The DNA of the CDR3 is TGCGCCAGCAGCCCCGGGGGGGAAACCTACAATGAGCAGTTCTTC. This sequence encodes CASSPGGETYNEQFF.

This clone was found once. The rearrangement links TRBV27 to TRBJ2-7, with TRBD2 identical over 10 bases. Germline CDR1 and CDR2: MNHEY and SMNVEV (reference sequence). After removal of 6 bases from V and 0 bases from J, the junction contained 11 bases not matched to a gene. CDR3 length: 17 residues. CDR3 DNA sequence: TGTGCCAGCAGCCCCCTAGCGGGAGAGCGACCCTCCTACGAGCAGTACTTC. Protein: CASSPLAGERPSYEQYF.

The chain has TRBV11-2 and TRBJ1-3; D gene unclear. Trimming left V 4 bases short and J 0 bases short, with 13 bases between. The germline CDR1 and CDR2 sequences are SGHAT and FQNNGV. The CDR3 has 16 residues. The DNA of the CDR3 is TGTGCCAGCAGCTCCATCCGCGCGAGCTCTGGAAACACCATATATTTT. Residues: CASSSIRASSGNTIYF.

As regards this clone: An end of the junction differs from the germline gene, which may be a read error. The chain couples TRBV11-2 to TRBJ1-3; D gene ambiguous. The CDR3 runs to 11 residues. Germline assignment: CDR1 SGHAT and CDR2 FQNNGV. CDR3 residues: CASSATAGLWF. For the CDR3, the DNA is TGTGCCAGCAGCGCTACCGCGGGCCTTTGGTTT.

The J gene is TRBJ2-1, the V gene TRBV19, with TRBD2 matching over 14 bases. Germline V gene sequence: CDR1 LNHDA, CDR2 SQIVND (reference sequence). After removal of 4 bases from V and 8 bases from J, the junction contained 7 bases not matched to a gene. The CDR3 extends over 16 amino acids. CDR3 loop: CASSRGLAGATDEQFF. CDR3 sequence (DNA): TGTGCCAGTAGTAGGGGACTAGCGGGAGCTACCGATGAGCAGTTCTTC. Supplemented by reference TRBV19 and TRBJ2-1, the full variable domain reads DGGITQSPKYLFRKEGQNVTLSCEQNLNHDAMYWYRQDPGQGLRLIYYSQIVNDFQKGDIAEGYSVSREKKESFPLTVTSAQKNPTAFYLCASSRGLAGATDEQFFGPGTRLTVL.

The J gene is TRBJ2-3, the V gene TRBV27, with TRBD1 as a possible D gene (6 bases). This CDR3 has 15 residues. Trimming stripped 4 bases from V and 4 bases from J, with 15 bases between. In germline, CDR1 is MNHEY, CDR2 SMNVEV (reference sequence). This CDR3 reads CASSSPRGLPDTQYF. CDR3 nucleotide sequence: TGTGCCAGCAGTTCCCCCAGGGGTCTACCAGATACGCAGTATTTT.

The CDR3 nucleotides read TGTGCCAGCAGCGCCACGACAGGGAGGAATCAGCCCCAGCATTTT. This codes for CASSATTGRNQPQHF. The gene calls are TRBV9 and TRBJ1-5, with 7 bases aligning to TRBD1. The J segment lost 4 bases and the V segment lost 3 bases, leaving 7 bases of the junction unmatched. In germline, CDR1 is SGDLS, CDR2 YYNGEE. The CDR3 is 15 amino acids.

This sequence joins TRBV10-2 and TRBJ1-2; 8 positions match TRBD1. Per germline, CDR1 WSHSY and CDR2 SAAADI. The CDR3 runs 13 residues. V was clipped by 6 bases and J by 8 bases; unmatched bases: 8. CDR3 in DNA: TGCGCCAGCAGGGAACAGGGGGGACGGGGCTACACCTTC. Translating gives CASREQGGRGYTF.

This clone was found a few times. This chain joins TRBV7-2 and TRBJ2-2; 11 bases are shared with TRBD2. The germline V gene encodes CDR1 SGHTA and CDR2 FQGNSA. The trim removed 2 bases at V and 7 bases at J, leaving 9 bases unmatched. CDR3 length: 17 amino acids. The CDR3 reads CASSLRGVGLAGGELFF. The DNA for the CDR3 is TGTGCCAGCAGCTTAAGGGGGGTAGGACTAGCGGGCGGGGAGCTGTTTTTT.

The rearrangement uses TRBV6-5 and TRBJ1-6; no reliable D call. This CDR3 spans 16 amino acids. The V gene's germline CDR1 is MNHEY and CDR2 SVGAGI. V was pared by 0 bases and J by 8 bases, with 14 bases between. The CDR3, as DNA: TGTGCCAGCAGTTACTCGAAGTTTCAGGTCCATTCACCCCTCCACTTT. The encoded protein is CASSYSKFQVHSPLHF.

CDR3 nucleotides: TGTGCCAGCAGCCGGCCGGGACAGGGAATATCCGAGCAGTACTTC. It translates to CASSRPGQGISEQYF. The chain couples TRBV9 to TRBJ2-7; 9 bases match TRBD1. Germline V CDR1 and CDR2: SGDLS, YYNGEE. The CDR3 loop spans 15 amino acids. The V gene end was trimmed by 4 bases and the J gene end by 6 bases; junction bases not matched to a gene: 11.

The genes are TRBV19 and TRBJ1-5, with D possibly TRBD1 on 6 matching bases. The V end was cut by 6 bases, the J end by 1 base, with 19 bases between. This CDR3 contains 17 residues. Per the germline V gene, CDR1 is LNHDA and CDR2 is SQIVND (reference sequence). CDR3 residues: CASRPNGWDISNQPQHF. The CDR3 DNA sequence: TGTGCCAGTAGACCCAATGGCTGGGACATAAGCAATCAGCCCCAGCATTTT.

This rearrangement joins TRBV2 to TRBJ2-1; 15 bases map to TRBD2. CDR1 and CDR2 from the germline V gene are SNHLY and FYNNEI. V lost 6 bases and J lost 10; bases outside the gene matches: 13. This CDR3 comprises 17 residues. In DNA form, the CDR3 reads TGTGCCAGCAGGGACTTCGGACTAGCGGGAGGGCCAGGAGAGCAGTTCTTC. Encoded protein: CASRDFGLAGGPGEQFF.

The chain uses TRBV14 and TRBJ2-5; TRBD2 might be the D (6 bases). Trimming cost V 6 bases and J 2 bases, with 10 bases left between them. The CDR3 length is 13 residues. Germline V gene data show CDR1 as SGHDN and CDR2 as FVKESK. The CDR3 reads CASSRDFQETQYF. DNA of the CDR3: TGTGCCAGCAGTCGGGACTTTCAAGAGACCCAGTACTTC.

In this sample, this clone turned up a few times. J is TRBJ1-5 and V is TRBV28; D perhaps matches TRBD1 (5 bases). The V gene's germline CDR1 is MDHEN and CDR2 SYDVKM. The CDR3 sequence is 13 residues long. V lost 6 bases and J 6 bases, leaving 12 bases between the germline ends. CDR3 nucleotides: TGTGCCAGCAGGGCCCCCGGGGGTCAGCCCCAGCATTTT. It specifies CASRAPGGQPQHF.

This chain uses TRBV19 with TRBJ1-1; weak D call: TRBD1 (6 bases). With 3 bases removed from V and 2 bases from J, the gap between germline ends came to 10 bases. The germline gives CDR1 LNHDA, CDR2 SQIVND (reference sequence). The CDR3 sequence is 14 residues long. The CDR3 reads CASSILGANTEAFF. The CDR3 nucleotides are TGTGCCAGTAGTATCCTGGGGGCCAACACTGAAGCTTTCTTT.

The chain is built from TRBV19 and TRBJ2-3; 10 bases map to TRBD1. CDR3 length: 16 residues. The trim removed 3 bases at V and 3 bases at J, leaving 6 bases unmatched. Germline lookup yields CDR1 LNHDA and CDR2 SQIVND (reference sequence). In DNA form, the CDR3 reads TGTGCCAGTAGTATGGTGAGGGGACAGGGGACAGATACGCAGTATTTT. Protein sequence: CASSMVRGQGTDTQYF.

This chain connects TRBV5-1 to TRBJ2-1; TRBD1 might be the D (5 bases). Trimming stripped 4 bases from V and 15 bases from J, with 20 bases between. Germline CDR1 SGHRS, CDR2 YFSETQ. This CDR3 is 13 amino acids long. CDR3 coding DNA: TGCGCCAGCAGCCCGACAGAAGCCCTGCCGCGGTTCTTC. Encoded protein: CASSPTEALPRFF.

The V and J genes are TRBV6-1 and TRBJ2-2, with D possibly matching TRBD2 (5 bases). V lost 2 bases to trimming and J lost 6 bases, with 7 bases between them. The V gene's germline CDR1 is MNHNS and CDR2 SASEGT. The CDR3 length is 13 residues. The CDR3 sequence: CASSERGPGELFF. CDR3 DNA sequence: TGTGCCAGCAGTGAACGGGGTCCCGGGGAGCTGTTTTTT.

The gene calls are TRBV7-8 and TRBJ1-2; 7 nucleotides match TRBD1. The CDR3 is made up of 12 amino acids. CDR1 and CDR2 (germline): SGHVS, FQNEAQ. J was trimmed by 5 bases and V by 5 bases; bases with no gene match: 2. In DNA form, the CDR3 reads TGTGCCAGCAGCCCGACAGGGTATGGCTACACCTTC. Its protein is CASSPTGYGYTF.

This clone was detected once. This chain links TRBV28 with TRBJ1-1, with D possibly being TRBD1 (5 bases). This CDR3 comprises 16 residues. The ends were cut back, 6 bases at V and 5 bases at J, with 22 bases in the middle. Per the germline V gene, CDR1 is MDHEN and CDR2 is SYDVKM. The CDR3 DNA follows: TGTGCCAGCAGGTTAAGTCCGGACTCCCGGGGGACTGAAGCTTTCTTT. Protein product: CASRLSPDSRGTEAFF.

The V gene is TRBV10-1, the J gene TRBJ2-7; D is perhaps TRBD2 (6 bases). Germline V gene data show CDR1 as WNHNN and CDR2 as SYGVQD (reference sequence). CDR3 length: 15 amino acids. Trimming pared 4 bases from V and 4 bases from J, leaving 17 bases between. The CDR3 region has the DNA TGCGCCAGCAGTGGGGGAGGCAGCGAGGTTTACGAGCAGTACTTC. Translating gives CASSGGGSEVYEQYF.